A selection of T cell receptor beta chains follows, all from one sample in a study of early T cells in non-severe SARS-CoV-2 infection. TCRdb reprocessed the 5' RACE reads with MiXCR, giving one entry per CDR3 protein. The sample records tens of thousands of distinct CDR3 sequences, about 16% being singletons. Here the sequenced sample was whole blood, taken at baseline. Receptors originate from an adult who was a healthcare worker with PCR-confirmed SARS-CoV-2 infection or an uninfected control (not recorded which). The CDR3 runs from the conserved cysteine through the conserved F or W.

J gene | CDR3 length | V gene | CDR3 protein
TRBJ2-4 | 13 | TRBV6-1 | CASERGGTNIQYF
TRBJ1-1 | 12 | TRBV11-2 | CASSSMNTEAFF
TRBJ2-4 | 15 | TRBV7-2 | CASSFLLGDKNIQYF
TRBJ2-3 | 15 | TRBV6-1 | CASSGRRSRTDTQYF
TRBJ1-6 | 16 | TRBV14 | CASSQAASSYNSPLHF
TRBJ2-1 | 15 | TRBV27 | CASSPWTDNYNEQFF
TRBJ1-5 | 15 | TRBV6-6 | CASRPDRYSNQPQHF
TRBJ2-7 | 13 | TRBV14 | CASSQDQSWEQYF
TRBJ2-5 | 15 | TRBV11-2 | CASRTVRGGRETQYF
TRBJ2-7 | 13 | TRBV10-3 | CAISAGENYEQYF
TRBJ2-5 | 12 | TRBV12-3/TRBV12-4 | CASSLGSGTQYF
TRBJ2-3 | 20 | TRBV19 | CASTPPQAPSTSGGEDTQYF
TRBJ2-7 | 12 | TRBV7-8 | CASSSDRSEQYF
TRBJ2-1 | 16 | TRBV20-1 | CSAREDQWTRYNEQFF
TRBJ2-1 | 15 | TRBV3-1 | CASSQTTSPHNEQFF
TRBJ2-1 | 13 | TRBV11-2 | CASSLDRGDEQFF
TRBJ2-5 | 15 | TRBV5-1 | CASSLGSSGLETQYF
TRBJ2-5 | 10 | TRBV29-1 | CSVEAQTQYF
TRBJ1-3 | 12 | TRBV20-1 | CSARVSENTIYF
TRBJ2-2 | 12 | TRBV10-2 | CASKTDTGELFF
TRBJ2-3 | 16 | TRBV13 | CASSLPRGGLADTQYF
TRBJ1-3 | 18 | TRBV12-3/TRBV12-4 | CASSPRRAALISGNTIYF
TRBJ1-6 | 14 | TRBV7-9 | CASRQDSGNSPLHF
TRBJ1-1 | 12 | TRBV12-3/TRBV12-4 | CASSRSGTWAFF
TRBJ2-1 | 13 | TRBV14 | CASSQAKTSEQFF
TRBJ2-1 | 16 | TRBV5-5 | CASSPDPPVSYNEQFF
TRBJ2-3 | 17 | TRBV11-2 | CASSPQRAGPNTDTQYF
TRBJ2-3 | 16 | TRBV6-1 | CASSEMAGGATDTQYF
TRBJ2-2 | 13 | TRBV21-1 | CASSKVWAGELFF